This T cell receptor beta chain originates from a study of beta chain features in type 1 diabetes. Across the study: Cells sorted and examined across all samples totaled 85 million to 130 million.

This clone was seen only a few times. V was clipped by 3 bases and J by 5 bases, with 7 bases between them. There are 13 residues in the CDR3. Germline-derived CDR1 and CDR2 are LGHNT and FRNRAP. CD4+ naive, central memory, regulatory and stem cell-like memory subsets were isolated by sorting on CD45RO/CCR7/CD25/CD127/CD95/CD27. All sorted populations exceeded 95% purity. Expressed TCRB transcripts were sequenced because the isolated RNA had all been reverse transcribed beforehand. TCRdb's table, derived via immunoSEQ multiplex PCR, lists solely in-frame clones and lacks some. The sample has 310,000 or so clones, 8% seen once; the top ten hold 0.44%.

The J gene is TRBJ2-2, the V gene TRBV12-5; D is unclear. This sequence originates from a woman aged 18-29 years in good health. Sequenced material: central memory CD4+ T cells from blood. As DNA, the CDR3 is TGTGCTAGTGGTTTAAGGGCTACCGGGGAGCTGTTTTTT. This gives the protein CASGLRATGELFF. Filled out from reference TRBV12-5 and TRBJ2-2, the complete variable domain reads DARVTQTPRHKVTEMGQEVTMRCQPILGHNTVFWYRQTMMQGLELLAYFRNRAPLDDSGMPKDRFSAEMPDATLATLKIQPSEPRDSAVYFCASGLRATGELFFGEGSRLTVL.